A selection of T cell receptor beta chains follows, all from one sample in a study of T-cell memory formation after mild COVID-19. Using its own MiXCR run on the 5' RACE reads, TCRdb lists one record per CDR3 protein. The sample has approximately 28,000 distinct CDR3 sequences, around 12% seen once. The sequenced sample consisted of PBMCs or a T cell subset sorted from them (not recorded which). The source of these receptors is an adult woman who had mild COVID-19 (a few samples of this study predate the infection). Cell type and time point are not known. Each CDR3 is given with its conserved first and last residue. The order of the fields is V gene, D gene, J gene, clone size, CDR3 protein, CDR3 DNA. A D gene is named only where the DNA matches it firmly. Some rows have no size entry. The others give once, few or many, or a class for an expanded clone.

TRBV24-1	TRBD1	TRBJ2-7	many	CATSRAGTGLHEQYF	TGTGCCACTTCTAGAGCCGGGACAGGCTTACACGAGCAGTACTTC
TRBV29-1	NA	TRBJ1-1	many	CSVEGTGIGTEAFF	TGCAGCGTCGAAGGGACGGGCATAGGGACTGAAGCTTTCTTT
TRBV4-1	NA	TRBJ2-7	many	CASSQDRGYEQYF	TGCGCCAGCAGCCAAGATAGGGGGTACGAGCAGTACTTC
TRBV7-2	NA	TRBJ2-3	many	CASSLAGADTQYF	TGTGCCAGCAGCTTAGCGGGAGCAGATACGCAGTATTTT
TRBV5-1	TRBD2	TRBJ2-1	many	CASSPQIGTSQGEQFF	TGCGCCAGCAGTCCCCAGATCGGGACTAGTCAGGGTGAGCAGTTCTTC
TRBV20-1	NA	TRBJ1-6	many	CSARDGWRNSPLHF	TGCAGTGCTAGAGACGGGTGGAGGAATTCACCCCTCCACTTT
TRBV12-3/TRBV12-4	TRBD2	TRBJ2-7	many	CASSLGTSAYEQYF	TGTGCCAGCAGTTTGGGGACTAGCGCGTACGAGCAGTACTTC
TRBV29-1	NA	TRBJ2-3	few	CSVGISGRTDTQYF	TGCAGCGTTGGAATTAGCGGAAGGACAGATACGCAGTATTTT
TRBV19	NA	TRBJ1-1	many	CAKVTYIPEEARLGAFF	TGTGCCAAAGTGACCTATATCCCCGAAGAAGCCCGGCTTGGGGCTTTCTTT
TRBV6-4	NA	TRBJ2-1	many	CASSDSSGDYNEQFF	TGTGCCAGCAGTGACTCTAGCGGAGACTACAATGAGCAGTTCTTC
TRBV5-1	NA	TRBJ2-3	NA	CASSFSSGTDTQYF	TGCGCCAGCAGCTTCTCGAGCGGCACAGATACGCAGTATTTT
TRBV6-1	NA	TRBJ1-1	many	CASSEGEGLGSTEAFF	TGTGCCAGCAGTGAGGGGGAGGGGTTAGGGAGCACTGAAGCTTTCTTT
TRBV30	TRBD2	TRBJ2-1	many	CAWSVIRGGSNEQFF	TGTGCCTGGAGTGTAATCCGGGGGGGAAGCAATGAGCAGTTCTTC
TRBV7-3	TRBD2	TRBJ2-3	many	CASSPESGGAQYF	TGTGCCAGCAGCCCAGAGAGCGGGGGGGCGCAGTATTTT
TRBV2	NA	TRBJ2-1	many	CASKNRAGAVYNEQFF	TGTGCCAGCAAAAACAGGGCGGGGGCGGTCTACAATGAGCAGTTCTTC
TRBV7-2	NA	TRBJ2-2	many	CASRKGDTGELFF	TGTGCCAGCAGAAAGGGAGACACCGGGGAGCTGTTTTTT
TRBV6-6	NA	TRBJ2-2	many	CASSILSAANTGELFF	TGTGCCAGCAGTATACTAAGCGCCGCGAACACCGGGGAGCTGTTTTTT
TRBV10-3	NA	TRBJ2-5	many	CAISESTNTRLGETQYF	TGTGCCATCAGTGAGTCAACTAACACGAGACTTGGAGAGACCCAGTACTTC
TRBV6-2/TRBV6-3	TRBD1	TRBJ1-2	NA	CASSYVPPGQGGLGYTF	TGTGCCAGCAGTTACGTCCCCCCGGGACAGGGGGGCCTTGGCTACACCTTC
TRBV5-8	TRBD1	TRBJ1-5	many	CASSYRGQSNQPQHF	TGTGCCAGCAGCTACAGGGGGCAAAGCAATCAGCCCCAGCATTTT
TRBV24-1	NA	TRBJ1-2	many	CATSDWGRDNGYTF	TGTGCCACCAGTGATTGGGGCAGGGATAATGGCTACACCTTC
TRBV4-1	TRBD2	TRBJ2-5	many	CASSQVVAGVFQETQYF	TGCGCCAGCAGCCAAGTCGTGGCGGGGGTGTTCCAAGAGACCCAGTACTTC
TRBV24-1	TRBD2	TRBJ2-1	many	CATSSGRVRRGASYNEQFF	TGTGCCACCTCCTCTGGCAGGGTTAGGCGGGGGGCCTCCTACAATGAGCAGTTCTTC
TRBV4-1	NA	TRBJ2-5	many	CASSQERGSGAETQYF	TGCGCCAGCAGCCAAGAAAGGGGGAGCGGGGCAGAGACCCAGTACTTC
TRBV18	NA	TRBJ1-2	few	CASSPVPYDGYTF	TGTGCCAGCTCGCCCGTCCCTTATGATGGCTACACCTTC
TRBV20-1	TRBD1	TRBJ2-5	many	CSASSVTGDQETQYF	TGCAGTGCCAGCAGCGTAACAGGGGACCAAGAGACCCAGTACTTC
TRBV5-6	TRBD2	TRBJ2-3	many	CASSFGLAGGADTQYF	TGTGCCAGCAGCTTTGGACTAGCGGGAGGAGCAGATACGCAGTATTTT
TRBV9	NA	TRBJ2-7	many	CASSARVDGSYEQYF	TGTGCCAGCAGCGCGAGGGTGGACGGTTCGTACGAGCAGTACTTC
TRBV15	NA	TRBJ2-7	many	CATSRDFGGALSYEQYF	TGTGCCACCAGCAGAGATTTTGGAGGGGCCCTCTCCTACGAGCAGTACTTC
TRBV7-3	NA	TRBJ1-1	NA	CASSLTGGGNTEAFF	TGTGCCAGCAGCCTCACCGGGGGCGGGAACACTGAAGCTTTCTTT
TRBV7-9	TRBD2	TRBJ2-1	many	CASSLAGTSGMGEQFF	TGTGCCAGCAGCTTAGCAGGGACTAGCGGGATGGGTGAGCAGTTCTTC
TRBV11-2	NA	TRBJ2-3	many	CASSRNNLRDTQYF	TGTGCCAGCAGCCGTAATAATCTAAGGGATACGCAGTATTTT
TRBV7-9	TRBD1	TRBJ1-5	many	CASSLGRGQNQPQHF	TGTGCCAGCAGCTTAGGCAGGGGGCAAAATCAGCCCCAGCATTTT
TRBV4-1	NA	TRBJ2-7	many	CASSQVSGKPYEQYF	TGCGCCAGCAGCCAAGTTTCGGGAAAGCCCTACGAGCAGTACTTC
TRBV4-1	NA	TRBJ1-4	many	CASSRGPSGSGEGMELFF	TGCGCCAGCAGCCGGGGGCCGTCGGGTTCAGGGGAAGGAATGGAACTTTTTTTT
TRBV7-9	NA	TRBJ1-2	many	CASSKLAGQEFYGYTF	TGTGCCAGCAGCAAACTTGCAGGGCAAGAATTCTATGGCTACACCTTC
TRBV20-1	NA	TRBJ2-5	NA	CSAGRGARETQYF	TGCAGTGCCGGACGGGGGGCGCGGGAGACCCAGTACTTC
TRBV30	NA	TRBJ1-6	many	CAWSRGGFVDNSPLHF	TGTGCCTGGTCGCGAGGGGGGTTCGTCGATAATTCACCCCTCCACTTT
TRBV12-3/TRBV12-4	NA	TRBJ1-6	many	CASSPTGGRTENSPLHF	TGTGCCAGCAGTCCCACCGGGGGGAGGACGGAGAATTCACCCCTCCACTTT
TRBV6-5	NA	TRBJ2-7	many	CASSPGGSEQYF	TGTGCCAGCAGCCCCGGCGGGTCTGAGCAGTACTTC
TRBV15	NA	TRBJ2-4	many	CATAPGPKNIQYF	TGTGCCACCGCCCCGGGACCTAAAAACATTCAGTACTTC
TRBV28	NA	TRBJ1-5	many	CASSFRGRHQPQHF	TGTGCCAGCAGTTTTCGGGGTCGTCATCAGCCCCAGCATTTT
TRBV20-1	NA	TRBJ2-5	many	CSATEGTPKVEISLETQYF	TGCAGTGCTACCGAAGGGACACCGAAGGTCGAGATAAGTTTGGAGACCCAGTACTTC
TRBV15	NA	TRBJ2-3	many	CATSRPFSGSTDTQYF	TGTGCCACCAGCAGACCCTTTAGCGGCTCCACAGATACGCAGTATTTT
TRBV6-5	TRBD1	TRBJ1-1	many	CASSNPGQGAAEAFF	TGTGCCAGCAGTAACCCGGGACAGGGGGCCGCTGAAGCTTTCTTT
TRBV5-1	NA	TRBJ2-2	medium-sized	CASSLIAGKAGELFF	TGCGCCAGCAGCTTGATCGCGGGGAAGGCCGGGGAGCTGTTTTTT
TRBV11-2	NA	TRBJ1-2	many	CASSQQAANYGYTF	TGTGCCAGCAGCCAGCAAGCGGCTAACTATGGCTACACCTTC
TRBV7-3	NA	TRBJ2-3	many	CASSILDRHSTDTQYF	TGTGCCAGCAGCATTCTCGACAGGCATAGCACAGATACGCAGTATTTT
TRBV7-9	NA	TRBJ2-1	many	CASSPMGGLYNEQFF	TGTGCCAGCAGCCCTATGGGCGGGTTATACAATGAGCAGTTCTTC
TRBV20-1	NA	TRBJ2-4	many	CSAPKSGAFAKNIQYF	TGCAGTGCTCCAAAATCAGGGGCTTTCGCCAAAAACATTCAGTACTTC
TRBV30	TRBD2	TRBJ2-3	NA	CAWSVPSGRANTQYF	TGTGCCTGGAGTGTCCCTAGCGGGAGGGCGAATACGCAGTATTTT
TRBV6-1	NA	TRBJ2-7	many	CASTPGYGQNYEQYF	TGTGCCAGCACTCCCGGATACGGACAAAACTACGAGCAGTACTTC
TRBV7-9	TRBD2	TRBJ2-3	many	CASSPSGLAGVHHTDTQYF	TGTGCCAGCAGCCCATCGGGACTAGCGGGAGTCCACCACACAGATACGCAGTATTTT
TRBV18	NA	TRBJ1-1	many	CASSQGNTEAFF	TGTGCCAGCTCACAGGGGAACACTGAAGCTTTCTTT
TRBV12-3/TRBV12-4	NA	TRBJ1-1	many	CASSLAGASQAFF	TGTGCCAGCAGTTTGGCGGGAGCCAGCCAAGCTTTCTTT
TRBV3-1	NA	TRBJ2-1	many	CASSPQGAERGKQFF	TGTGCCAGCAGCCCCCAGGGGGCAGAGCGGGGGAAGCAGTTCTTC